This T cell receptor (beta chain) is from a study of T cell responses to AZD1222 COVID-19 vaccine. Overall study results and limits: Of the AZD1222 recipients, only 5 to 7 were seropositive at baseline. After two AZD1222 doses, spike-specific TCR breadth and depth rose versus day 0. Most donors were white British, females outnumbered males, and clonal diversity was possibly underestimated. Spike was spanned by vaccine-associated CD4 TCRs, with dominance at 160-218 and 743-854.

This CDR3 spans 13 amino acids. The germline V and J ends were trimmed by 4 bases and 12 bases, with 15 bases remaining between them. Per germline, CDR1 LGHDT and CDR2 YNNKEL (reference sequence). The sample holds one count of this clone. What it recognizes is unknown. Produced via immunoSEQ multiplex PCR; TCRdb's table is partial and in-frame only. The table has 120,000 or so clones, just over 85% seen once. The clonotype comes from an adult in good health. Sequences were derived from peripheral blood, sampled on day 0 of MenACWY control vaccination. V is TRBV3-1 (or the pseudogene TRBV3-2) and J is TRBJ2-2; weak D call: TRBD2 (5 bases). The DNA for the CDR3 is TGTGCCAGCAGCCCTACGGGATCCCTGAAGCTGTTTTTT. This encodes CASSPTGSLKLFF.